A selection of T cell receptor beta chains follows, all from one sample in a study of blood T cell repertoires in COVID-19. Using immunoSEQ multiplex PCR, the repertoire was profiled, and TCRdb retains in-frame clones only, with some absent. The data hold about 260,000 clones, with over 70% observed a single time. Sequencing was carried out using peripheral blood. The receptors were sampled from a woman aged 40 to 50 who had recovered from COVID-19. CDR3s include the opening cysteine and the closing phenylalanine or tryptophan. D genes are given only for firm matches. Expanded clones are given a class, and other clones once, few, many or no size at all.

>TRBV30|TRBJ1-2|TRBD1|.
TGTGCCTGCGGCAGGAGGGGGCGAGGCTACACCTTC
CACGRRGRGYTF
>TRBV7-9|TRBJ2-5|TRBD2|.
TGTGCCAGCAGCTCGGGGGGGCTAGCGGGTGCCCAAGAGACCCAGTACTTC
CASSSGGLAGAQETQYF
>TRBV5-6|TRBJ1-6|TRBD1|once
TGTGCCAGCAGCGTGGACAGGCGGGGTTCACCCCTCCACTTT
CASSVDRRGSPLHF
>TRBV7-9|TRBJ2-3|.|few
TGTGCCAGCACTAGAGTCGGTATAGATACGCAGTATTTT
CASTRVGIDTQYF
>TRBV5-1|TRBJ2-7|.|.
TGCGCCAGCAGCTTGACCAGGTACGAGCAGTACTTC
CASSLTRYEQYF
>TRBV10-3|TRBJ2-7|TRBD2|.
TGTGCCATCAGTGACCCCGGGGGGGTGCTGTACTTC
CAISDPGGVLYF
>TRBV9|TRBJ2-7|TRBD1|.
TGTGCCAGCAGCTCCCGGACAGGGGCTCCCTACGAGCAGTACTTC
CASSSRTGAPYEQYF
>TRBV6-2/TRBV6-3|TRBJ2-7|TRBD1|.
TGTGCCAGCAGTTATGTACAGGGGAACTACGAGCAGTACTTC
CASSYVQGNYEQYF
>TRBV4-3|TRBJ2-7|TRBD2|.
TGCGCCAGCAGCCATGAGTGGACTAGCGGAGCCTACGAGCAGTACTTC
CASSHEWTSGAYEQYF
>TRBV12-5|TRBJ1-1|.|few
TGTGCTAGTGGTTCCACCGACACCTTGAACACTGAAGCTTTCTTT
CASGSTDTLNTEAFF
>TRBV5-1|TRBJ2-5|TRBD2|.
TGCGCCAGCAGCTTGGGGACTAGCCGCGAGACCCAGTACTTC
CASSLGTSRETQYF
>TRBV5-1|TRBJ2-5|TRBD2|.
TGCGCCAGCAGCTCCGGCTACCGGGACTATCCCGGGGAGACCCAGTACTTC
CASSSGYRDYPGETQYF
>TRBV15|TRBJ1-1|.|.
TGTGCCACCTCGAACTTGAAATACGAAGCTTTCTTT
CATSNLKYEAFF
>TRBV7-8|TRBJ2-1|.|.
TGTGCCAGTGGGCCTTGGCCCAATGAGCAGTTCTTC
CASGPWPNEQFF
>TRBV5-1|TRBJ2-3|TRBD1|.
TGCGCCAGCAGCTTCGGACAGGGGGAGCAGTATTTT
CASSFGQGEQYF
>TRBV27|TRBJ2-5|.|.
TGTGCCAGCAGTCCCCTGGCAGTAGAGACCCAGTACTTC
CASSPLAVETQYF
>TRBV6-5|TRBJ1-2|.|.
TGTGCCACCAATTCGGCCCCGGACAGCTTCGTTGGCTACACCTTC
CATNSAPDSFVGYTF
>TRBV6-5|TRBJ2-1|.|.
TGTGCCAGCAGCTACGGCAGGCAGAATGAGCAGTTCTTC
CASSYGRQNEQFF
>TRBV11-2|TRBJ2-3|.|.
TGTGCCAGCAGCAGACTACACGGGAGCACAGATACGCAGTATTTT
CASSRLHGSTDTQYF
>TRBV6-5|TRBJ2-7|TRBD2|.
TGTGCCAGCAGACGGGGGGATGGCTACGAGCAGTACTTC
CASRRGDGYEQYF
>TRBV7-7|TRBJ2-1|.|once
TGTGCTAGCAGCTTAGAAGGGCGGTGGGGGCATGAGCAGTTCTTC
CASSLEGRWGHEQFF
>TRBV4-3|TRBJ1-1|.|once
TGCGCCAGCAGCCAGAAGCAGAACACTGAAGCTTTCTTT
CASSQKQNTEAFF
>TRBV5-4|TRBJ2-3|.|.
TGTGCCAGCAGCTTGCAACAGACAGATACGCAGTATTTT
CASSLQQTDTQYF
>TRBV6-1|TRBJ2-2|.|.
TGTGCCAGCAGTGAAGCGCAGCGGTACACCGGGGAGCTGTTTTTT
CASSEAQRYTGELFF
>TRBV27|TRBJ2-3|TRBD1|few
TGTGCCAGCAGTTTTGGGACAGGGGGCACAGATACGCAGTATTTT
CASSFGTGGTDTQYF
>TRBV9|TRBJ1-2|.|.
TGTGCCAGCAGCGTTGAGGGGAGGGATGGCTACACCTTC
CASSVEGRDGYTF
>TRBV19|TRBJ2-2|.|.
TGTGCCACCTCGGACTGGAACACCGGGGAGCTGTTTTTT
CATSDWNTGELFF
>TRBV4-1|TRBJ2-4|.|.
TGCGCCAGCAGCCCCCCCTTCAGGGAGGTCGTGAACATTCAGTACTTC
CASSPPFREVVNIQYF
>TRBV12-3/TRBV12-4|TRBJ2-7|.|.
TGTGCCAGCAGTTTAGGGGCCAGCTACGAGCAGTACTTC
CASSLGASYEQYF
>TRBV2|TRBJ2-7|TRBD1|.
TGTGCCAGCAGGGTGACAGGGGGCTACGAGCAGTACTTC
CASRVTGGYEQYF
>TRBV9|TRBJ1-2|.|.
TGTGCCAGCAGCGTAGAAGGGGCAGCCGCTAACTATGGCTACACCTTC
CASSVEGAAANYGYTF
>TRBV7-6|TRBJ2-7|TRBD2|.
TGTGCCAGCAGCCCTGTACCGGGACTAGCGGGGGGGCGGTATTACGAGCAGTACTTC
CASSPVPGLAGGRYYEQYF
>TRBV6-5|TRBJ2-3|.|.
TGTGCCAGCAGTTACGCGAGAACAGATACGCAGTATTTT
CASSYARTDTQYF
>TRBV7-2|TRBJ2-3|.|.
TGTGCCAGCAGCCAACAGATAGGCCCTTCGGATACGCAGTATTTT
CASSQQIGPSDTQYF
>TRBV7-2|TRBJ2-7|TRBD2|.
TGTGCCAGCAGCTCGTTTCGGGGGGGCTCCTACGAGCAGTACTTC
CASSSFRGGSYEQYF
>TRBV9|TRBJ1-5|TRBD1|.
TGTGCCAGCAGCTTGGGGACAGTTAGCAATCAGCCCCAGCATTTT
CASSLGTVSNQPQHF
>TRBV30|TRBJ1-3|.|.
TGTGCCTGGAGTGTAAGGGGGTATTCTGGAAACACCATATATTTT
CAWSVRGYSGNTIYF
>TRBV7-2|TRBJ1-5|.|.
TGTGCCAGCACGACGTCGGCGGGTCACAACAATCAGCCCCAGCATTTT
CASTTSAGHNNQPQHF
>TRBV11-2|TRBJ2-7|TRBD2|.
TGTGCCAGCAGCTTAGGAGCTAGCGGGCGGTCCTACGAGCAGTACTTC
CASSLGASGRSYEQYF
>TRBV10-3|TRBJ2-5|TRBD1|.
TGTGCCATCAGTGAGTCGCCAGGGGGTCGGCAAGAGACCCAGTACTTC
CAISESPGGRQETQYF
>TRBV29-1|TRBJ1-1|.|few
TGCAGCGTTTCACAGGGTAACACTGAAGCTTTCTTT
CSVSQGNTEAFF
>TRBV15|TRBJ2-1|.|.
TGTGCCACCAGCGCAGGGGCCCTCAATGAGCAGTTCTTC
CATSAGALNEQFF
>TRBV9|TRBJ2-2|TRBD1|.
TGTGCCAGCAGCTCGAGGGACAGGGCCACCGGGGAGCTGTTTTTT
CASSSRDRATGELFF
>TRBV10-3|TRBJ2-1|TRBD2|.
TGTGCCATCGGGACTAGCGGGGTGAATGAGCAGTTCTTC
CAIGTSGVNEQFF
>TRBV11-2|TRBJ2-5|TRBD2|.
TGTGCCAGCAGCTCGTGGACTAGCGGGAGACAAGAGACCCAGTACTTC
CASSSWTSGRQETQYF
>TRBV7-6|TRBJ2-2|TRBD2|.
TGTGCCAGCAGCCGTAGACTAGCGGGGGGACGCACCGGGGAGCTGTTTTTT
CASSRRLAGGRTGELFF
>TRBV12-5|TRBJ1-4|TRBD1|few
TGTGCTAGTGGTCTCGACAGGGGCCAGGGTAATGAAAAACTGTTTTTT
CASGLDRGQGNEKLFF
>TRBV6-1|TRBJ1-2|TRBD1|once
TGTGCCAGCAGTGTTCGACCTCCGGGACAGGGGGCCTATGGCTACACCTTC
CASSVRPPGQGAYGYTF
>TRBV7-6|TRBJ2-3|.|.
TGTGCCAGCAGTTCGACTAAGGTCACAGATACGCAGTATTTT
CASSSTKVTDTQYF
>TRBV30|TRBJ1-1|TRBD1|.
TGTGCCTGGAGTAGAACAGGGGGGAGAACTGAAGCTTTCTTT
CAWSRTGGRTEAFF
>TRBV5-1|TRBJ2-1|TRBD2|once
TGCGCCAGCAGCTTTCAAGCGGGGGACTACAATGAGCAGTTCTTC
CASSFQAGDYNEQFF
>TRBV2|TRBJ2-5|.|.
TGTGCCAGCACTCGGGACCAGGGGGAGACCCAGTACTTC
CASTRDQGETQYF
>TRBV19|TRBJ2-5|.|.
TGTGCCAGTAGTTTCCTAGGCGGGGGCCTCCAAGAGACCCAGTACTTC
CASSFLGGGLQETQYF
>TRBV4-3|TRBJ2-3|.|.
TGCGCCAGCAGCCAAGTGTCAGGGGCGCTGGCACAGGATACGCAGTATTTT
CASSQVSGALAQDTQYF